This T cell receptor (beta chain) is drawn from a study of OX40 agonist ivuxolimab in advanced cancers. About the study: Every 2 weeks, patients received ivuxolimab intravenously, dosed at 0.01 to 10 mg/kg. Whole-study results and caveats: In the 0.1 to 3.0 mg/kg range, CD4+ and CD8+ blood T cells had expanded clonally by week 6. Among T cells, CD8+ cells averaged more expanded clones than CD4+ cells.

Comment on this clone: Its antigen is undetermined.

The CDR3 spans 13 residues. The V gene lost 1 base and the J gene lost 0 bases, with 2 bases spanning the gap. Germline CDR1 and CDR2: SEHNR and FQNEAQ (reference sequence). Blood sampling took place at baseline, cycle 4 day 1, and cycle 7 day 1. Generated by immunoSEQ multiplex PCR, the TCRdb table keeps only in-frame clones and is missing some. The sample holds approximately 76,000 clones, almost 85% seen once. This receptor was identified in an adult with an advanced solid tumor such as melanoma, head and neck, liver or kidney cancer. The chain recombines TRBV7-9 with TRBJ2-3; unclear D gene. The sample in question was CD4+ or CD8+ T cells sorted from blood, obtained in a trial of the OX40 agonist ivuxolimab. This CDR3 is CASSLESTDTQYF. The CDR3 DNA is TGTGCCAGCAGCTTAGAGAGCACAGATACGCAGTATTTT.